The 9 T cell receptor beta chains listed next were all sequenced from one sample in a study of neurological immune-mediated disorders. TCRdb reprocessed the 5' RACE reads via MiXCR and lists one record per CDR3 protein. This table holds approximately 130,000 distinct CDR3 sequences, about 3.4% found once. The source material was PBMCs. The receptors here all came from a woman aged 30 to 39 with multiple sclerosis.

At least ten counts were recorded for this clonotype. This chain connects TRBV5-8 to TRBJ1-5; D unclear. Trimming removed 0 bases at V and 4 bases at J, with 11 bases between. CDR1 and CDR2 from the germline V gene are SGHTS and YDEGEE. CDR3 length: 15 residues. The CDR3 sequence: CASSLEGSKNQPQHF. As DNA, the CDR3 is TGTGCCAGCAGCTTGGAGGGCTCTAAGAATCAGCCCCAGCATTTT. The whole variable domain, remainder taken from reference TRBV5-8 and TRBJ1-5, is EAGVTQSPTHLIKTRGQQATLRCSPISGHTSVYWYQQALGLGLQFLLWYDEGEERNRGNFPPRFSGRQFPNYSSELNVNALELEDSALYLCASSLEGSKNQPQHFGDGTRLSIL.

This clonotype turned up a few times. J is TRBJ2-7 and V is TRBV7-2, with 11 bases that match TRBD2. The CDR3 loop spans 16 amino acids. With 2 bases clipped from V and 4 bases from J, the junction kept 7 bases outside the gene matches. The germline V gene encodes CDR1 SGHTA and CDR2 FQGNSA. CDR3 in amino acids: CASSLPVTSGSYEQYF. As DNA, the CDR3 is TGTGCCAGCAGCTTACCGGTCACTAGCGGGAGTTACGAGCAGTACTTC. Drawing the rest from reference TRBV7-2 and TRBJ2-7, the complete variable domain is GAGVSQSPSNKVTEKGKDVELRCDPISGHTALYWYRQSLGQGLEFLIYFQGNSAPDKSGLPSDRFSAERTGGSVSTLTIQRTQQEDSAVYLCASSLPVTSGSYEQYFGPGTRLTVT.

The sample holds many counts of this clonotype. The gene calls are TRBV10-3 and TRBJ2-1, with D perhaps matching TRBD2 (6 bases). Germline CDR1 and CDR2: ENHRY and SYGVKD. V lost 8 bases and J lost 7, with 15 bases in between. The CDR3 length is 13 residues. The CDR3 DNA sequence: TGTGCCATCTCGGGCGGGATCCAGAATGAGCAGTTCTTC. Translating gives CAISGGIQNEQFF.

This clonotype was recorded at least ten times. The chain joins TRBV6-1 to TRBJ1-5, with TRBD1 as a possible D gene (5 bases). V lost 2 bases and J 7 bases, leaving 15 bases between the germline ends. Germline V gene data show CDR1 as MNHNS and CDR2 as SASEGT. This CDR3 region has 15 residues. CDR3 nucleotide sequence: TGTGCCAGCAGTGAACAGGGAGGTGGAGCCCAGCCCCAGCATTTT. As protein: CASSEQGGGAQPQHF.

In its sample, this clonotype was seen a few times. J is TRBJ2-3 and V is TRBV27; the match to TRBD2 covers 8 bases. V gave up 8 bases and J gave up 13 bases; unmatched junction bases: 8. CDR1 MNHEY and CDR2 SMNVEV come from the germline V gene (reference sequence). This CDR3 is 11 amino acids long. The CDR3 spells CASGTGLGEYF. CDR3 sequence (DNA): TGTGCCAGCGGAACGGGACTAGGCGAGTATTTT.

This clonotype was detected many times. The chain employs TRBV9 and TRBJ1-2; D remains ambiguous. The CDR3 is made up of 13 amino acids. V was pared by 3 bases and J by 1 base, with 7 bases between. The germline gives CDR1 SGDLS, CDR2 YYNGEE. The CDR3 reads CASSGKSNYGYTF. Here the CDR3 DNA reads TGTGCCAGCAGCGGAAAGAGTAACTATGGCTACACCTTC.

In its sample, this clonotype was seen a few times. This may be a read error, as it is one base from a much larger clone. The chain uses TRBV4-3 and TRBJ1-1; D might be TRBD1 (5 bases). CDR3 length: 14 amino acids. Germline V gene lookup returns CDR1 LGHNA and CDR2 YSLEER. The germline V and J ends were trimmed by 3 bases and 6 bases, with 14 bases remaining between them. CDR3 in amino acids: CASSHLKGRPEAFF. CDR3 in DNA: TGCGCCAGCAGCCACCTCAAGGGGCGGCCTGAAGCTTTCTTT.

This clonotype was detected ten times or more. The gene calls are TRBV4-3 and TRBJ2-1; unclear D gene. Per germline, CDR1 LGHNA and CDR2 YSLEER. The CDR3 sequence is 14 residues long. V lost 2 bases, J lost 1 base, and 6 bases lay in between. In nucleotides, the CDR3 is TGCGCCAGCAGCCAATTAGGTTCCTACAATGAGCAGTTCTTC. Translated: CASSQLGSYNEQFF.

In this sample, this clonotype turned up many times. The chain has TRBV20-1 and TRBJ1-5; the D gene is possibly TRBD1 (6 bases). The V end lost 4 bases, the J end lost 7 bases, and 14 bases lay between the germline ends. This CDR3 comprises 13 residues. Germline CDR1 DFQATT, CDR2 SNEGSKA (reference sequence). The CDR3 is CSANKGERQPQHF. CDR3 coding DNA: TGCAGTGCTAACAAGGGGGAAAGGCAGCCCCAGCATTTT.